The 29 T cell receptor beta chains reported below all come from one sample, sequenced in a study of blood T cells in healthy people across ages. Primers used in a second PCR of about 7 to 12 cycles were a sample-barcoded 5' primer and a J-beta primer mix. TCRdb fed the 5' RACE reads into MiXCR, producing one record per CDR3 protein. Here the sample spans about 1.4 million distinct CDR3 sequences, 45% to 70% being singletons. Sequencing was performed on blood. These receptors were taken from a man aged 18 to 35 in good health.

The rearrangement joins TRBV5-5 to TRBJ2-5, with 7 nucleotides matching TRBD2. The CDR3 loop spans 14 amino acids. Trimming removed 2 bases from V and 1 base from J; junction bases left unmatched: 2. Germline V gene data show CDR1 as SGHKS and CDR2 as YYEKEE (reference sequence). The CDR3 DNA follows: TGTGCCAGCAGCTTCACTAGCGTCCAAGAGACCCAGTACTTC. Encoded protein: CASSFTSVQETQYF. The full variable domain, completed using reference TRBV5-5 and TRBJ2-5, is DAGVTQSPTHLIKTRGQQVTLRCSPISGHKSVSWYQQVLGQGPQFIFQYYEKEERGRGNFPDRFSARQFPNYSSELNVNALLLGDSALYLCASSFTSVQETQYFGPGTRLLVL.

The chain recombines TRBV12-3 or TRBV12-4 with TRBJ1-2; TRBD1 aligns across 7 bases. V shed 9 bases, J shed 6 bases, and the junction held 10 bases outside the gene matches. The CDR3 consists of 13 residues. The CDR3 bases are TGTGCCAGTGACGACAGGGCGTATGATGGCTACACCTTC. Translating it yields CASDDRAYDGYTF.

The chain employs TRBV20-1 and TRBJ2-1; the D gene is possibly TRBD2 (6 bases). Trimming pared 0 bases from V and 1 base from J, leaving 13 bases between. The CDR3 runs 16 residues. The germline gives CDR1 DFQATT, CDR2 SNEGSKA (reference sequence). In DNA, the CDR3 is TGCAGTGCTAGAGACGCTAGTGGGAGGTCCTACAATGAGCAGTTCTTC. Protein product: CSARDASGRSYNEQFF.

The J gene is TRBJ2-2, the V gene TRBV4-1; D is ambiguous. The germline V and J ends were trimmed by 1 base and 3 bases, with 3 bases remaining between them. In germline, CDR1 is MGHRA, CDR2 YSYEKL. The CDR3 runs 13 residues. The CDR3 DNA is TGCGCCAGCAGCCAAGGTTACACCGGGGAGCTGTTTTTT. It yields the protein CASSQGYTGELFF.

The CDR3 loop reads CASSFRSGESYEQYF. In nucleotides, the CDR3 is TGCGCCAGCAGCTTTCGGAGCGGGGAATCCTACGAGCAGTACTTC. The V and J genes are TRBV5-1 and TRBJ2-7; 7 bases fit TRBD2. The CDR3 has 15 amino acids. V lost 2 bases and J lost 1; bases outside the gene matches: 6. The V gene's germline CDR1 is SGHRS and CDR2 YFSETQ.

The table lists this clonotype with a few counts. CDR3 DNA: TGCGCCAGCAGCCATCGCCAAAGAGACAGGGGATGGTACGAGCAGTACTTC. This sequence encodes CASSHRQRDRGWYEQYF. This chain connects TRBV4-1 to TRBJ2-7, with 8 bases lining up with TRBD1. This CDR3 is 17 amino acids long. CDR1 MGHRA and CDR2 YSYEKL come from the germline V gene. J lost 4 bases, V lost 3 bases, and 14 bases had no gene match.

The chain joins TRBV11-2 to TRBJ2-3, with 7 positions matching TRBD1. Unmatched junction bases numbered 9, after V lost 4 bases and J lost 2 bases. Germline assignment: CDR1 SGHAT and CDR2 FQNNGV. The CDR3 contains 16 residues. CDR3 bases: TGTGCCAGCAGCTCCCCAGGGGACAGCACCACAGATACGCAGTATTTT. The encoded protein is CASSSPGDSTTDTQYF.

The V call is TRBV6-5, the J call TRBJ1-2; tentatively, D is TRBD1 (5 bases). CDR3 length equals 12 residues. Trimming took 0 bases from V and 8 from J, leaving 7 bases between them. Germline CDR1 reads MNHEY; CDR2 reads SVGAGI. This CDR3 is CASSYSGEGYTF. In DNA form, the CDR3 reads TGTGCCAGCAGTTACTCAGGGGAAGGCTACACCTTC.

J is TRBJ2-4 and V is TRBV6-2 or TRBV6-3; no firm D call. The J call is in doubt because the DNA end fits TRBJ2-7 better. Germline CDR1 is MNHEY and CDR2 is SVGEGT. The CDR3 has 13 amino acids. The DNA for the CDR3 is TGTGCCAGCAGTTCTTCTGTCTCCATCGAGCAGTACTTC. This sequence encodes CASSSSVSIEQYF.

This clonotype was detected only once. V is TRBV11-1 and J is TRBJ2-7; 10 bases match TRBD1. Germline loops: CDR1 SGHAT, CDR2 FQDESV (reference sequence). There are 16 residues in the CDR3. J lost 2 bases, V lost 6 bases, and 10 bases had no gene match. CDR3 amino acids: CASSSRDRGFPYEQYF. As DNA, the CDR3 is TGTGCCAGCAGTTCCCGGGACAGGGGATTTCCCTACGAGCAGTACTTC.

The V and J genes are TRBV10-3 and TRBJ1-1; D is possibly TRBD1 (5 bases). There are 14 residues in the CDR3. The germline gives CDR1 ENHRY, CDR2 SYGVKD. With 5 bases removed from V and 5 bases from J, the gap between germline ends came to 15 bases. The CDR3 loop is CAISSPGERTEAFF. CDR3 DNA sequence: TGTGCCATCAGTTCCCCGGGGGAAAGGACTGAAGCTTTCTTT.

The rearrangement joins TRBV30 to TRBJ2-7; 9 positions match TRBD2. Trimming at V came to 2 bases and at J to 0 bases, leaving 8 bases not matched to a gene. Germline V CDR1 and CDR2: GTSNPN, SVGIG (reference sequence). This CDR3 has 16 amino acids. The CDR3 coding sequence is TGTGCCTGGAGTTCCGGTAGTAGCGGGAGCTCCTACGAGCAGTACTTC. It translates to CAWSSGSSGSSYEQYF.

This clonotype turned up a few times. Here the CDR3 DNA reads TGCAGTGCTAGAGATGTGCGGACGGATCACGAAGCTTTCTTT. Amino acids: CSARDVRTDHEAFF. The V call is TRBV20-1, the J call TRBJ1-1; no definite D call. CDR1 and CDR2 from the germline V gene are DFQATT and SNEGSKA (reference sequence). Between the trimmed V and J ends, which lost 0 bases and 8 bases, there was a span of 16 bases. CDR3 size: 14 residues.

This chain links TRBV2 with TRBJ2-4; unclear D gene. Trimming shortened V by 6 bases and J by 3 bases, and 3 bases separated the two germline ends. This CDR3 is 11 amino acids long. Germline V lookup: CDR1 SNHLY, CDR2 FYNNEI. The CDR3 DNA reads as TGTGCCAGCAGAGTCAAAAACATTCAGTACTTC. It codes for CASRVKNIQYF.

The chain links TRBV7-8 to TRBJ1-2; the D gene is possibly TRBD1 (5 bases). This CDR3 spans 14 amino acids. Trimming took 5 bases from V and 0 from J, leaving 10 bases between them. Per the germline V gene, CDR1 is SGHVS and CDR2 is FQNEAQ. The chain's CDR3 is CASSPTTANYGYTF. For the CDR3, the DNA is TGTGCCAGCAGCCCTACGACAGCTAACTATGGCTACACCTTC.

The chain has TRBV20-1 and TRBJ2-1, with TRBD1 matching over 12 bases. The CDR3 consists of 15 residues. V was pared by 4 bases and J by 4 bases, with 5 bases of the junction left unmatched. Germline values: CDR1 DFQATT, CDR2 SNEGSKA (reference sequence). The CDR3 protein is CSATPGQGAYNEQFF. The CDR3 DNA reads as TGCAGTGCTACTCCGGGACAGGGGGCTTACAATGAGCAGTTCTTC.

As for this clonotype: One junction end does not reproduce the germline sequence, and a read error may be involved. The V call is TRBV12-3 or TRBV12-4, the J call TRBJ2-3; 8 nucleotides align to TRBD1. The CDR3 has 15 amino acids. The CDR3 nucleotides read TGTGCCAGCAGGTTAGACAGGGGTCACTCAGATACGCAGTATTTT. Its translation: CASRLDRGHSDTQYF.

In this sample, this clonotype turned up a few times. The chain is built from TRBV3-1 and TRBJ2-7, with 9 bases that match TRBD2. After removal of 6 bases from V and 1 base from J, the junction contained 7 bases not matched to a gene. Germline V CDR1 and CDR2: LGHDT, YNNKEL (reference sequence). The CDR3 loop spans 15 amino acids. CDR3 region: CASSLAGSESYEQYF. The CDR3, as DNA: TGTGCCAGCAGTCTAGCGGGGAGTGAGTCCTACGAGCAGTACTTC.

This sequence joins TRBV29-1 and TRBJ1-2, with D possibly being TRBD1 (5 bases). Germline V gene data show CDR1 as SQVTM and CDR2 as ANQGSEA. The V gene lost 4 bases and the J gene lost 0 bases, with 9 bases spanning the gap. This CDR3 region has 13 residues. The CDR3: CSVVGTTNYGYTF. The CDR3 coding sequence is TGCAGCGTTGTTGGGACTACTAACTATGGCTACACCTTC.

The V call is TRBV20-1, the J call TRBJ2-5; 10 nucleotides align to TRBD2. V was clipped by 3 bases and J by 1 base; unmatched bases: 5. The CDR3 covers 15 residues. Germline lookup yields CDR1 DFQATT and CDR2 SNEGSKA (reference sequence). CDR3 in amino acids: CSASLPSGGQETQYF. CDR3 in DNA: TGCAGTGCTAGTTTGCCTAGCGGGGGCCAAGAGACCCAGTACTTC.

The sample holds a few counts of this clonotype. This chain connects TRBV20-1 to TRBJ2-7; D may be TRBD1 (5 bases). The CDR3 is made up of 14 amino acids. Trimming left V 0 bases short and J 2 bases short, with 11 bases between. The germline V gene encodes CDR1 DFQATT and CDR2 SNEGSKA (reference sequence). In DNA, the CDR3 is TGCAGTGCTAGAGAGGCAGGCAGGGCCTACGAGCAGTACTTC. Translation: CSAREAGRAYEQYF.

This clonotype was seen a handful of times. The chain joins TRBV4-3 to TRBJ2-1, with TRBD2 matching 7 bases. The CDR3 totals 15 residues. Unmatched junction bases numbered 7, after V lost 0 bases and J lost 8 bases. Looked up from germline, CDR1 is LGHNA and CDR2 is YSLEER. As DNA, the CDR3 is TGCGCCAGCAGCCAAGACACCGCGGGGGACGATGAGCAGTTCTTC. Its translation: CASSQDTAGDDEQFF.

The CDR3 loop is CASANRDQPWEQYF. The DNA for the CDR3 is TGTGCCAGCGCAAACCGGGATCAACCGTGGGAGCAGTACTTC. The genes are TRBV12-3 or TRBV12-4 and TRBJ2-7; TRBD2 is a possible D gene (5 bases). V lost 8 bases and J lost 7, with 21 bases in between. The CDR3 covers 14 residues.

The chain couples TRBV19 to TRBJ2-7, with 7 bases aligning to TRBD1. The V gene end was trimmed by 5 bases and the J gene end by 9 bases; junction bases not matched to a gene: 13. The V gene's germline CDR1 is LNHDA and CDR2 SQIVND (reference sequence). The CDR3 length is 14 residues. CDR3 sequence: CASSGGTNRGAQYF. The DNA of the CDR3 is TGTGCCAGTAGTGGAGGAACGAACAGGGGTGCGCAGTACTTC.

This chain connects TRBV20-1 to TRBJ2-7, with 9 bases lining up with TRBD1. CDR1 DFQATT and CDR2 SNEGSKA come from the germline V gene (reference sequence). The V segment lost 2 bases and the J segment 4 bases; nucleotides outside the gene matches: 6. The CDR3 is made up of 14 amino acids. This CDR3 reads CSARPGTGRYEQYF. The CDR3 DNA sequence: TGCAGTGCTAGACCCGGGACAGGGCGGTACGAGCAGTACTTC.

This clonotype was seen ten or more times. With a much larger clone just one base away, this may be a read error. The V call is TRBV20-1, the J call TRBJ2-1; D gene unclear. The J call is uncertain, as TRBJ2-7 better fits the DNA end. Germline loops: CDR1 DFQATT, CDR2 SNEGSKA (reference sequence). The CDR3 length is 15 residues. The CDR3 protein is CSARNLPNLGNEQYF. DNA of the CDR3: TGCAGTGCTAGAAATCTACCAAACCTGGGCAATGAGCAGTACTTC.

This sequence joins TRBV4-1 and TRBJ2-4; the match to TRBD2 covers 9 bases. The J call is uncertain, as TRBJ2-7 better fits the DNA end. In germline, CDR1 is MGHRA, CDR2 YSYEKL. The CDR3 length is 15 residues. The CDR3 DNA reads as TGCGCCAGCAGCCAAGTAAGTAGCGGGAGCTACGAGCAGTACTTC. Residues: CASSQVSSGSYEQYF.

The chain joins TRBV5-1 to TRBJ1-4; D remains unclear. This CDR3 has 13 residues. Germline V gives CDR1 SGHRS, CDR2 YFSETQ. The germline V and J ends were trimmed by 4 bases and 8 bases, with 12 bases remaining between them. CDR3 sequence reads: CASSPDWREKLFF. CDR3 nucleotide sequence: TGCGCCAGCAGCCCGGACTGGAGGGAAAAACTGTTTTTT.

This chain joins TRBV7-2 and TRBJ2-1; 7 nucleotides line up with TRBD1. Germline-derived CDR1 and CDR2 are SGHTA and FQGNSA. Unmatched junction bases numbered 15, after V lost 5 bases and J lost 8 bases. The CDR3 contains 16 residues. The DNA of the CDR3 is TGTGCCAGCAGCCATCCACAGGGGATAAGGGGTGATGAGCAGTTCTTC. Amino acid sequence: CASSHPQGIRGDEQFF.